Presented here are 12 T cell receptor beta chains from one specimen sequenced in a study of CD8+CD57+ T cells in acquired aplastic anemia listed by TCRdb under 2018. TCRdb records Illumina HiSeq 2000 as the sequencer. Genomic DNA served as template for TCR beta VDJ combination and CDR3 sequence profiling. TCRdb handled the public reads itself, with Q25 trimming in fastp and clone calling in MiXCR, and kept productive beta chains. All rows with the same CDR3 protein become a single entry with the most common DNA and genes. The sample includes hundreds of thousands of distinct CDR3 sequences, with roughly 34% observed a single time. The ten largest clones represent roughly 0.89% of the sample. Patients chosen for sequencing had shown expansion of CD8+CD57+ cells by flow cytometry. The sequencing sample was made of sorted CD4+, CD8+, or CD8+CD57+ T cells (not recorded which) from PBMCs. The receptors derive from a human donor with aplastic anemia.

This clonotype came up many times. This chain links TRBV14 with TRBJ2-3, with no clear D. Per the germline V gene, CDR1 is SGHDN and CDR2 is FVKESK. The length of the CDR3 is 13 residues. V was clipped by 3 bases and J by 4 bases, with 8 bases between them. CDR3 bases: TGTGCCAGCAGCCATAGACTGGCAGATACGCAGTATTTT. It codes for CASSHRLADTQYF.

The chain links TRBV18 to TRBJ1-6; a weak D match, TRBD1 (5 bases). The ends were cut back, 3 bases at V and 3 bases at J, with 15 bases in the middle. Germline V gene lookup returns CDR1 KGHSH and CDR2 LQKENI. The CDR3 loop spans 17 amino acids. The CDR3 reads CASSPLRGSLYNSPLHF. Here the CDR3 DNA reads TGTGCCAGCTCACCTTTGCGGGGCTCCCTCTATAATTCACCCCTCCACTTT. The entire variable domain, with the rest obtained from reference TRBV18 and TRBJ1-6, is as follows: NAGVMQNPRHLVRRRGQEARLRCSPMKGHSHVYWYRQLPEEGLKFMVYLQKENIIDESGMPKERFSAEFPKEGPSILRIQQVVRGDSAAYFCASSPLRGSLYNSPLHFGNGTRLTVT.

In the case of this clonotype: Being one base from a much bigger clone, this may be a read error. The rearrangement uses TRBV4-1 and TRBJ1-2; D unclear. Germline CDR1 MGHRA, CDR2 YSYEKL. V gave up 1 base and J gave up 5 bases, with 11 bases separating them. The length of the CDR3 is 14 residues. Written as DNA, the CDR3 is TGCGCCAGCAGCCAAGTCGGGGAGATTTATGGCTACACCTTC. Translation gives CASSQVGEIYGYTF.

Of note for this clonotype: This may be a read error, as it is one base from a much larger clone. This chain joins TRBV10-2 and TRBJ2-7; D tentatively reads TRBD1 or TRBD2 (7 bases each). This CDR3 has 15 residues. Germline CDR1 reads WSHSY; CDR2 reads SAAADI. CDR3 coding DNA: TGCGCCAGCGGTGAAGTTGGGGAGGGGGCGGCCGAGCAGTACTTC. The encoded protein is CASGEVGEGAAEQYF.

The chain is built from TRBV2 and TRBJ1-5; the match to TRBD1 covers 10 bases. Germline V gene sequence: CDR1 SNHLY, CDR2 FYNNEI. V trimming: 3 bases; J trimming: 1 base; junction bases outside the gene matches: 3. This CDR3 spans 16 amino acids. The CDR3: CASSEVTGGSNQPQHF. In DNA form, the CDR3 reads TGTGCCAGCAGTGAGGTGACAGGGGGCAGCAATCAGCCCCAGCATTTT. The full variable domain, with the rest looked up from reference TRBV2 and TRBJ1-5, is EPEVTQTPSHQVTQMGQEVILRCVPISNHLYFYWYRQILGQKVEFLVSFYNNEISEKSEIFDDQFSVERPDGSNFTLKIRSTKLEDSAMYFCASSEVTGGSNQPQHFGDGTRLSIL.

As concerns this clonotype: This may arise from a read error, as a much more abundant clone is one base away. The V and J genes are TRBV7-2 and TRBJ1-1, with 7 bases aligning to TRBD1. V dropped 4 bases and J dropped 3; count of bases not matched to a gene: 5. Germline V CDR1 and CDR2: SGHTA, FQGNSA. The CDR3 extends over 14 amino acids. CDR3 nucleotides: TGTGCCAGCAGCTCACAGGGGAGAGACACTGAAGCTTTCTTT. It is translated as CASSSQGRDTEAFF.

V usage is TRBV13 and J usage is TRBJ1-2; the match to TRBD1 covers 8 bases. The CDR3 length is 15 residues. Germline values: CDR1 PRHDT, CDR2 FYEKMQ (reference sequence). The junction had 6 bases not matched to a gene; V was cut back by 5 bases and J by 1 base. The chain's CDR3 is CASSVEGQDNYGYTF. Written as DNA, the CDR3 is TGTGCCAGCAGCGTTGAGGGACAGGATAACTATGGCTACACCTTC.

The chain carries TRBV20-1 and TRBJ2-1; TRBD2 matches 12 bases. V shed 6 bases and J 3 bases; nucleotides not matched to a gene: 3. The CDR3 covers 14 residues. Germline V gene data show CDR1 as DFQATT and CDR2 as SNEGSKA (reference sequence). The CDR3 sequence is CSAGLAGRYNEQFF. The CDR3 DNA reads as TGCAGTGCCGGACTAGCGGGGCGCTACAATGAGCAGTTCTTC.

This clonotype was detected many times. This chain connects TRBV2 to TRBJ1-1; tentatively, D is TRBD1 (5 bases). V lost 8 bases to trimming and J lost 3 bases, with 7 bases between them. CDR1 SNHLY and CDR2 FYNNEI come from the germline V gene. The CDR3 consists of 11 residues. The CDR3 sequence is CASGGYTEAFF. CDR3 DNA: TGTGCCAGCGGGGGGTACACTGAAGCTTTCTTT.

In DNA form, the CDR3 reads TGTGCCAGCAGTTTACTCAAAGGGGACTACGAGCAGTACTTC. It codes for CASSLLKGDYEQYF. This chain joins TRBV12-3 or TRBV12-4 and TRBJ2-7; possible D gene TRBD1, 5 bases. The CDR3 consists of 14 residues. V was shortened by 2 bases and J by 3 bases, with 11 bases between the two germline ends.

This clonotype has ten or more counts. Mismatch with germline at one junction end may stem from a read error. The gene calls are TRBV15 and TRBJ2-7; D unresolved. The CDR3 covers 13 residues. CDR1 LNHNV and CDR2 YYDKDF come from the germline V gene (reference sequence). CDR3 protein: CATSRERGFQQYF. The CDR3 nucleotides are TGTGCCACCAGCCGAGAGAGAGGTTTCCAGCAGTACTTC.

This clonotype showed up just a few times. The chain employs TRBV18 and TRBJ1-3; 9 nucleotides match TRBD1. Looked up from germline, CDR1 is KGHSH and CDR2 is LQKENI. The CDR3 covers 16 residues. With 6 bases clipped from V and 4 bases from J, the junction kept 10 bases outside the gene matches. The CDR3 DNA is TGTGCCAGCTCGCAGACCGGGACAGGGAGAGGAAACACCATATATTTT. This gives the protein CASSQTGTGRGNTIYF.